This T cell receptor beta chain was recovered during a study of blood T cell repertoires in COVID-19 (TCRdb year 2020). A note on the overall study: Samples from collaborators originated in the United States, Italy and Spain and spanned both the acute and convalescent phases of COVID-19. Samples came from the ongoing ImmuneRACE study (first 160 participants) plus 1,254 subjects from 6 global collaborators. Nearly every sample came with metadata listing a de-identified subject ID, COVID-19 status, age in years and sex. The repertoires were released in a freely available public database intended as a resource for research on the immune response to SARS-CoV-2. Where available, HLA class I and class II types were taken from metadata supplied by the sample provider and were not determined by assay-based typing. The prospective study material was composed of cDNA or gDNA derived from T cells, B-cell-depleted T cells, or PBMCs. Subjects who had been exposed to COVID-19, were actively infected with it, or had recovered from it provided the deeply sampled blood TCRbeta repertoires that made up the dataset.

What the authors observed across the whole study: How much clinical and demographic metadata was included differed by source and by participant, and the metadata was provided uncurated.

Participants in the prospective study were aged roughly 18 to 100 years, lived in 20 to 30 United States geographic areas, and enrolled through a virtual design. Cohort assignment in the prospective study relied on participant-reported clinical history from a screening survey and a study questionnaire. Recovered participants in ImmuneRACE Cohort 3 were defined as having two consecutive negative NP/OP PCR tests, clearance from a healthcare professional, or resolution of symptoms. Each participant in the prospective study had whole blood, serum and a nasopharyngeal or oropharyngeal swab collected by mobile phlebotomists. Prospective study participants could optionally give additional blood draws and questionnaires over a roughly two-month period. Before DNA extraction, prospective study blood samples were shipped either frozen or at room temperature. Looking up the germline V gene yields CDR1 KGHSH and CDR2 LQKENI. Trimming takes 3 bases from V and 1 base from J, and the germline ends sit 9 bases apart. The CDR3 runs 14 amino acids, cysteine and phenylalanine included. Of all the DNA, just the CDR3 is kept, 42 bases in frame from base 1.

A note on this clone: Its antigen has not been determined. The input lacks base qualities; no much larger clone sits a single base away.

TCRbeta CDR3 regions were amplified from genomic DNA by means of the immunoSEQ Assay, a bias-controlled multiplex PCR. The study's processing was this. Nucleated cell counts per sample were estimated from amplification of reference gene primers within the assay. Sequence reads were collapsed and filtered to measure the absolute abundance of every unique TCRbeta CDR3 rearrangement. For each sample, productive Simpson clonality was calculated as the square root of Simpson's diversity index across productive rearrangements. The clones in this table, taken by TCRdb from immuneACCESS, are in-frame only. Not every clone is retained; where verified, under half of the shortfall comes from an unresolved V gene, and the cause of the rest is unknown. Clone size and V and J calls were adopted from that table, with D and trimming inferred from the DNA. A total of 110,000 to 150,000 clones appear in this sample, about 89% of them only once. The ten largest clones add up to about 11% of the sample.

The sequence derives from a man in his 60s who had recovered from COVID-19. Sequenced input: PBMCs or T cells enriched from blood (not recorded which). Rearrangement joined TRBV18 to TRBJ2-5; the D gene is perhaps TRBD2, from 6 matching bases. CDR3 sequence: CASSPPGLQETQYF. The sequenced DNA: TGTGCCAGCTCACCCCCGGGACTCCAAGAGACCCAGTACTTC.